Listed here are 11 T cell receptor beta chains from one sample, sequenced in a study of T-cell reconstitution after alpha-beta-depleted transplantation in children. A TCRbeta library incorporating unique molecular identifiers was prepared. TCRdb re-called the PCR reads through MiXCR, storing one row per CDR3 protein. The data hold 200,000 to 250,000 distinct CDR3 sequences, with approximately 11% observed a single time. Sequencing used PBMCs, obtained before TCRalphabeta/CD19-depleted stem cell transplant. Source of these receptors: a child under two years old with acute myeloid leukemia, due to receive a stem cell transplant.

This clonotype was seen ten or more times. The V and J genes are TRBV7-2 and TRBJ1-1; the D is unclear. With 6 bases removed from V and 4 bases from J, the gap between germline ends came to 18 bases. The CDR3 totals 15 residues. Looked up from germline, CDR1 is SGHTA and CDR2 is FQGNSA. The CDR3 nucleotides read TGTGCCAGCAGTCTCCCGGCGGGTCAGGCCACTGAAGCTTTCTTT. Its translation: CASSLPAGQATEAFF. Based on the CDR3 plus reference TRBV7-2 and TRBJ1-1, the full variable domain is GAGVSQSPSNKVTEKGKDVELRCDPISGHTALYWYRQSLGQGLEFLIYFQGNSAPDKSGLPSDRFSAERTGGSVSTLTIQRTQQEDSAVYLCASSLPAGQATEAFFGQGTRLTVV.

This clonotype occurred many times. The CDR3 DNA reads as TGTGCCAGCAGCTTAGCGGACCATTACGAGCAGTACTTC. Protein: CASSLADHYEQYF. The chain links TRBV7-2 to TRBJ2-7; D not resolved. The CDR3 loop spans 13 amino acids. CDR1 and CDR2 from the germline V gene are SGHTA and FQGNSA. V was pared by 0 bases and J by 4 bases, with 7 bases between. The variable domain in full, with the rest retrieved from reference TRBV7-2 and TRBJ2-7, is GAGVSQSPSNKVTEKGKDVELRCDPISGHTALYWYRQSLGQGLEFLIYFQGNSAPDKSGLPSDRFSAERTGGSVSTLTIQRTQQEDSAVYLCASSLADHYEQYFGPGTRLTVT.

The chain joins TRBV2 to TRBJ2-3, with unresolved D. The CDR3 extends over 14 amino acids. V lost 6 bases and J lost 0, with 10 bases in between. CDR1 SNHLY and CDR2 FYNNEI come from the germline V gene. CDR3 residues: CASSRHFSTDTQYF. The CDR3 DNA is TGTGCCAGCAGCAGACACTTTAGCACAGATACGCAGTATTTT.

This clonotype was detected many times. The V and J genes are TRBV5-1 and TRBJ2-7; a possible D gene is TRBD1 (6 bases). With 3 bases removed from V and 4 bases from J, the gap between germline ends came to 17 bases. From germline, CDR1 is SGHRS and CDR2 YFSETQ. There are 15 residues in the CDR3. The CDR3 bases are TGCGCCAGCAGCTCCCCGGGACACCCTTTTTACGAGCAGTACTTC. It encodes CASSSPGHPFYEQYF. The variable domain in full, with the rest retrieved from reference TRBV5-1 and TRBJ2-7, is KAGVTQTPRYLIKTRGQQVTLSCSPISGHRSVSWYQQTPGQGLQFLFEYFSETQRNKGNFPGRFSGRQFSNSRSEMNVSTLELGDSALYLCASSSPGHPFYEQYFGPGTRLTVT.

About this clonotype: At one end the junction does not follow the germline gene, possibly because of a read error. The J gene is TRBJ1-2, the V gene TRBV28; unclear D gene. This CDR3 is 13 amino acids long. Germline CDR1 MDHEN, CDR2 SYDVKM. This CDR3 reads CAGSFGQNYGYTF. The CDR3, as DNA: TGTGCCGGCAGTTTCGGGCAGAACTATGGCTACACCTTC.

This clonotype was seen many times. The chain links TRBV9 to TRBJ2-1, with unresolved D. V was pared by 3 bases and J by 0 bases, with 10 bases between. Per the germline V gene, CDR1 is SGDLS and CDR2 is YYNGEE. CDR3 length: 15 amino acids. As DNA, the CDR3 is TGTGCCAGCAGCGGGATCAGAAACTCCTACAATGAGCAGTTCTTC. This encodes CASSGIRNSYNEQFF.

The table lists this clonotype with many counts. The V gene is TRBV24-1, the J gene TRBJ2-2, with D unclear. The CDR3 has 15 amino acids. Germline CDR1 KGHDR, CDR2 SFDVKD. Trimming removed 3 bases from V and 0 bases from J, with 7 bases in between. CDR3 DNA sequence: TGTGCCACCAGTGATACTACAACGAACACCGGGGAGCTGTTTTTT. It yields the protein CATSDTTTNTGELFF.

The sample holds many counts of this clonotype. The V call is TRBV18, the J call TRBJ2-1; 13 nucleotides match TRBD2. V shed 3 bases, J shed 6 bases, and the junction held 2 bases outside the gene matches. Germline V lookup: CDR1 KGHSH, CDR2 LQKENI. CDR3 length: 15 residues. The CDR3 DNA sequence: TGTGCCAGCTCACCGCGGACTAGCGGGGGCAATGAGCAGTTCTTC. It specifies CASSPRTSGGNEQFF.

Ten or more counts support this clonotype. The chain has TRBV29-1 and TRBJ2-1; the D call may be TRBD1 or TRBD2 (5 bases each). The V gene's germline CDR1 is SQVTM and CDR2 ANQGSEA. V lost 5 bases, J lost 1 base, and 15 bases lay in between. The CDR3 runs to 15 residues. The CDR3, as DNA: TGCAGCGTTACGCCGGGACCCTCATCCTACAATGAGCAGTTCTTC. Amino acids: CSVTPGPSSYNEQFF.

The V and J genes are TRBV3-1 and TRBJ2-5; 8 nucleotides agree with TRBD2. Germline V gene data show CDR1 as LGHDT and CDR2 as YNNKEL (reference sequence). With 3 bases clipped from V and 5 bases from J, the junction kept 17 bases outside the gene matches. The CDR3 is 18 residues long. As DNA, the CDR3 is TGTGCCAGCAGCCAGGGTTCATGGATTATAGCGGGGACGGAGACCCAGTACTTC. It is translated as CASSQGSWIIAGTETQYF.

This clonotype was seen ten or more times. V usage is TRBV10-3 and J usage is TRBJ2-7, with a tentative D call TRBD2 (5 bases). From germline, CDR1 is ENHRY and CDR2 SYGVKD. CDR3 length: 15 amino acids. V lost 6 bases and J 0 bases, leaving 15 bases between the germline ends. The CDR3 DNA sequence: TGTGCCATCAGGGCTGGAGAGGGTAGCTCCTACGAGCAGTACTTC. Residues: CAIRAGEGSSYEQYF.